This T cell receptor (beta chain) appears in the sequencing data of a study of blood T cell repertoires in COVID-19. TCRdb's table, derived via immunoSEQ multiplex PCR, lists solely in-frame clones and lacks some. The table includes a few hundred thousand clones, 87% detected once. This CDR3 region has 16 residues. V gave up 1 base and J gave up 0 bases, with 12 bases separating them. The germline V gene encodes CDR1 SGHAT and CDR2 FQNNGV. V usage is TRBV11-2 and J usage is TRBJ1-2; the D is unclear. This TCR was recovered from a man younger than 45 in a cohort exposed to, infected with or recovered from COVID-19 (not recorded which). Sequenced material: PBMCs or T cells enriched from blood (not recorded which). The CDR3 DNA is TGTGCCAGCAGCTTAGCGGCGTCGGGAGCTAACTATGGCTACACCTTC. Translated: CASSLAASGANYGYTF.